A selection of T cell receptor beta chains follows, all from one sample in a study of PD-1 blockade in classical Hodgkin lymphoma. Libraries were prepared by immunoSEQ multiplex PCR; TCRdb keeps only in-frame clonotypes and omits some of them. Here the sample spans 100,000 or so clones, roughly 89% being singletons. Sequenced here: peripheral blood mononuclear cells (PBMCs), sampled before the fourth cycle of nivolumab. These TCRs come from a human donor with classical Hodgkin lymphoma. CDR3s include the opening cysteine and the closing phenylalanine or tryptophan. D genes are given only for firm matches. Clone size is shown for a subset of rows, as once, few, many or a class of expanded clone.

CDR3 protein: CASSSGGGPYEQYF
CDR3 DNA: TGTGCCAGCAGCTCAGGGGGGGGACCCTACGAGCAGTACTTC
V gene: TRBV7-6
D gene: NA
clone size: NA
J gene: TRBJ2-7

CDR3 protein: CASSPGQTATNEKLFF
CDR3 DNA: TGCGCCAGCAGCCCCGGACAGACTGCAACTAATGAAAAACTGTTTTTT
V gene: TRBV4-1
D gene: NA
clone size: NA
J gene: TRBJ1-4

CDR3 protein: CASSFDGGPAGVYGYTF
CDR3 DNA: TGCGCCAGCAGCTTCGATGGGGGCCCGGCAGGGGTATATGGCTACACCTTC
V gene: TRBV5-1
D gene: NA
clone size: NA
J gene: TRBJ1-2

CDR3 protein: CASSLASGAEQFF
CDR3 DNA: TGTGCCAGCAGCTTAGCTAGCGGAGCTGAGCAGTTCTTC
V gene: TRBV7-9
D gene: NA
clone size: NA
J gene: TRBJ2-1

CDR3 protein: CASSLAGSDNSPLHF
CDR3 DNA: TGCGCCAGCAGCTTGGCGGGGAGCGATAATTCACCCCTCCACTTT
V gene: TRBV5-1
D gene: NA
clone size: NA
J gene: TRBJ1-6

CDR3 protein: CASSEYGMTQYF
CDR3 DNA: TGTGCCAGCAGTGAGTACGGGATGACCCAGTACTTC
V gene: TRBV6-1
D gene: NA
clone size: NA
J gene: TRBJ2-5

CDR3 protein: CASSVWGGYTF
CDR3 DNA: TGTGCCAGCAGTGTGTGGGGTGGCTACACCTTC
V gene: TRBV2
D gene: NA
clone size: NA
J gene: TRBJ1-2

CDR3 protein: CASSTSASYSYEQYF
CDR3 DNA: TGTGCCAGCAGTACTAGCGCGAGCTACTCCTACGAGCAGTACTTC
V gene: TRBV5-5
D gene: TRBD2
clone size: NA
J gene: TRBJ2-7

CDR3 protein: CASRSARAYNEQFF
CDR3 DNA: TGTGCCAGTAGATCGGCCCGGGCCTACAATGAGCAGTTCTTC
V gene: TRBV19
D gene: NA
clone size: NA
J gene: TRBJ2-1

CDR3 protein: CASSLKRESYEQYF
CDR3 DNA: TGTGCCAGCAGCTTAAAACGGGAGTCCTACGAGCAGTACTTC
V gene: TRBV11-2
D gene: NA
clone size: NA
J gene: TRBJ2-7

CDR3 protein: CASSQQAGGAYNEQFF
CDR3 DNA: TGCGCCAGCAGCCAACAAGCGGGAGGCGCCTACAATGAGCAGTTCTTC
V gene: TRBV4-1
D gene: TRBD2
clone size: NA
J gene: TRBJ2-1

CDR3 protein: CASSIGVGTGELFF
CDR3 DNA: TGTGCCAGTAGTATTGGGGTTGGCACCGGGGAGCTGTTTTTT
V gene: TRBV19
D gene: NA
clone size: NA
J gene: TRBJ2-2

CDR3 protein: CASSGQGVEQYF
CDR3 DNA: TGTGCCAGCAGCGGACAGGGAGTCGAGCAGTACTTC
V gene: TRBV2
D gene: TRBD1
clone size: NA
J gene: TRBJ2-7

CDR3 protein: CASSSLSVPNIQYF
CDR3 DNA: TGCGCCAGCAGCTCCCTAAGTGTACCAAACATTCAGTACTTC
V gene: TRBV5-1
D gene: NA
clone size: NA
J gene: TRBJ2-4

CDR3 protein: CATTPAGFEPENIQYF
CDR3 DNA: TGTGCCACCACCCCCGCGGGCTTTGAGCCAGAAAACATTCAGTACTTC
V gene: TRBV19
D gene: NA
clone size: NA
J gene: TRBJ2-4

CDR3 protein: CASSLGGDDTGELFF
CDR3 DNA: TGTGCCAGCAGCTTGGGAGGGGATGACACCGGGGAGCTGTTTTTT
V gene: TRBV5-6
D gene: NA
clone size: few
J gene: TRBJ2-2

CDR3 protein: CASSYSGPYEQYF
CDR3 DNA: TGTGCCAGCAGTTACTCAGGTCCCTACGAGCAGTACTTC
V gene: TRBV6-6
D gene: NA
clone size: NA
J gene: TRBJ2-7

CDR3 protein: CASSEVRGADGYTF
CDR3 DNA: TGTGCCAGCAGTGAGGTTAGGGGGGCGGATGGCTACACCTTC
V gene: TRBV2
D gene: NA
clone size: NA
J gene: TRBJ1-2

CDR3 protein: CASSLAGTDYYGYTF
CDR3 DNA: TGTGCCAGCAGCTTGGCTGGGACAGATTACTATGGCTACACCTTC
V gene: TRBV5-6
D gene: TRBD1
clone size: NA
J gene: TRBJ1-2

CDR3 protein: CASSLGLQGYEQYF
CDR3 DNA: TGTGCCAGCAGTTTAGGATTACAGGGCTACGAGCAGTACTTC
V gene: TRBV27
D gene: NA
clone size: NA
J gene: TRBJ2-7

CDR3 protein: CASSYSTPGTNEKLFF
CDR3 DNA: TGTGCCAGCAGTTACTCCACCCCCGGGACTAATGAAAAACTGTTTTTT
V gene: TRBV6-5
D gene: NA
clone size: NA
J gene: TRBJ1-4

CDR3 protein: CASSLGTSGRGAYNEQFF
CDR3 DNA: TGTGCCAGCAGCTTGGGGACTAGCGGGAGAGGGGCCTACAATGAGCAGTTCTTC
V gene: TRBV5-4
D gene: TRBD2
clone size: once
J gene: TRBJ2-1

CDR3 protein: CASSDDRGNSGEAFF
CDR3 DNA: TGTGCCAGCAGTGATGACAGGGGTAATTCGGGTGAAGCTTTCTTT
V gene: TRBV2
D gene: TRBD1
clone size: once
J gene: TRBJ1-1

CDR3 protein: CASSLGTLDTGELFF
CDR3 DNA: TGCGCCAGCAGCCTCGGGACTTTGGACACCGGGGAGCTGTTTTTT
V gene: TRBV4-1
D gene: NA
clone size: NA
J gene: TRBJ2-2